Below, 20 T cell receptor beta chains from the same sample are listed, as sequenced in a study of T cells after yellow fever vaccination. A single record per CDR3 protein comes from TCRdb applying MiXCR to the 5' RACE reads. Of fewer than 350,000 distinct CDR3 sequences listed, approximately 4% are singletons. The material sequenced was PBMCs, taken 15 days after the yellow fever booster vaccination. The source is a man between 18 and 29 years old who received the YFV17D yellow fever vaccine.

This clonotype was recorded a few times. The CDR3 DNA sequence: TGCGCCAGCAGCCAACCCCCCGCGGGGAAATTTTCACCCCTCCACTTT. Its protein product is CASSQPPAGKFSPLHF. V is TRBV4-3 and J is TRBJ1-6; no clear D gene. Between the trimmed V and J ends, which lost 2 bases and 9 bases, there was a span of 17 bases. CDR3 length: 16 amino acids. Per germline, CDR1 LGHNA and CDR2 YSLEER.

V is TRBV5-1 and J is TRBJ1-4, with 9 nucleotides matching TRBD1. The J segment lost 7 bases and the V segment lost 4 bases, leaving 8 bases of the junction unmatched. The CDR3 length is 15 residues. The V gene's germline CDR1 is SGHRS and CDR2 YFSETQ. CDR3 sequence: CASSDQQGAGEKLFF. CDR3 nucleotides: TGCGCCAGCAGCGATCAACAGGGGGCTGGTGAAAAACTGTTTTTT. Full variable domain (missing parts from reference TRBV5-1 and TRBJ1-4): KAGVTQTPRYLIKTRGQQVTLSCSPISGHRSVSWYQQTPGQGLQFLFEYFSETQRNKGNFPGRFSGRQFSNSRSEMNVSTLELGDSALYLCASSDQQGAGEKLFFGSGTQLSVL.

This clonotype was seen at least ten times. The chain joins TRBV5-1 to TRBJ1-1; D is uncertain. The V gene's germline CDR1 is SGHRS and CDR2 YFSETQ. CDR3 length: 16 residues. V was pared by 0 bases and J by 0 bases, with 12 bases between. The CDR3 sequence is CASSLAFVQMNTEAFF. As DNA, the CDR3 is TGCGCCAGCAGCTTGGCCTTCGTACAGATGAACACTGAAGCTTTCTTT.

This clonotype was observed at least ten times. The chain joins TRBV6-5 to TRBJ2-3, with TRBD2 identical over 10 bases. The trim removed 5 bases at V and 6 bases at J, leaving 11 bases unmatched. In germline, CDR1 is MNHEY, CDR2 SVGAGI. The CDR3 runs to 16 residues. The CDR3 nucleotides are TGTGCCAGCAGTCAGCTAGCGGGGGCCCTTAGGGATACGCAGTATTTT. As protein: CASSQLAGALRDTQYF.

This clonotype was recorded a few times. The chain uses TRBV3-1 and TRBJ1-1; D perhaps matches TRBD1 (5 bases). The length of the CDR3 is 15 residues. Germline CDR1 reads LGHDT; CDR2 reads YNNKEL (reference sequence). V lost 0 bases and J 2 bases, leaving 10 bases between the germline ends. CDR3 sequence reads: CASSQDGDFNTEAFF. CDR3 DNA: TGTGCCAGCAGCCAAGATGGGGACTTCAACACTGAAGCTTTCTTT.

This clonotype was seen ten or more times. The V call is TRBV6-4, the J call TRBJ2-3, with 9 bases lining up with TRBD2. V gave up 3 bases and J gave up 4 bases; unmatched junction bases: 5. Germline V gene lookup returns CDR1 MRHNA and CDR2 SNTAGT. This CDR3 spans 15 amino acids. The CDR3 here is CASSEGGGAADTQYF. DNA of the CDR3: TGTGCCAGCAGTGAAGGCGGGGGGGCCGCAGATACGCAGTATTTT.

The V call is TRBV3-1, the J call TRBJ2-1; D is uncertain. Germline assignment: CDR1 LGHDT and CDR2 YNNKEL (reference sequence). The CDR3 is 12 residues long. V was clipped by 1 base and J by 9 bases, with 7 bases between them. CDR3 protein: CASSQGGAEQFF. For the CDR3, the DNA is TGTGCCAGCAGCCAAGGAGGCGCTGAGCAGTTCTTC.

This clonotype was counted between two and nine times. CDR3 in amino acids: CASSQGTSIVRETQYF. The CDR3, as DNA: TGCGCCAGCAGCCAGGGGACTAGCATCGTGCGAGAGACCCAGTACTTC. The chain recombines TRBV4-1 with TRBJ2-5; 9 bases match TRBD2. Trimming cost V 3 bases and J 4 bases; bases outside gene matches: 9. The CDR3 is made up of 16 amino acids. Looked up from germline, CDR1 is MGHRA and CDR2 is YSYEKL.

This clonotype was counted a few times. The CDR3 region has the DNA TGTGCCAGCAGTGCCCGGGGGACAGGGGCCTCATCTGGGGCCAACGTCCTGACTTTC. This encodes CASSARGTGASSGANVLTF. The rearrangement joins TRBV11-1 to TRBJ2-6; 10 nucleotides match TRBD1. V gave up 6 bases and J gave up 1 base; unmatched junction bases: 12. Germline assignment: CDR1 SGHAT and CDR2 FQDESV (reference sequence). The CDR3 covers 19 residues.

The table lists this clonotype with a few counts. The V gene is TRBV7-8, the J gene TRBJ1-5; D is possibly TRBD1 (6 bases). The CDR3 runs 14 residues. CDR1 is SGHVS, CDR2 FQNEAQ, per germline. The V and J ends lost 4 bases and 5 bases respectively, with 12 bases between them. CDR3 in amino acids: CASSSGGRDQPQHF. The CDR3, as DNA: TGTGCCAGCAGCTCCGGGGGGCGGGATCAGCCCCAGCATTTT.

This clonotype was detected many times. The J gene is TRBJ2-7, the V gene TRBV12-3 or TRBV12-4; TRBD1 aligns across 7 bases. The CDR3 runs 13 residues. With 6 bases clipped from V and 2 bases from J, the junction kept 4 bases outside the gene matches. The DNA of the CDR3 is TGTGCCAGCAGCAATACAGGGGCCTACGAGCAGTACGTC. Translated: CASSNTGAYEQYV.

This clonotype was detected many times. V gene TRBV5-1 combines with J gene TRBJ1-1; D is undetermined. Germline assignment: CDR1 SGHRS and CDR2 YFSETQ. The CDR3 totals 14 residues. V lost 5 bases, J lost 3 bases, and 14 bases lay in between. DNA of the CDR3: TGCGCCAGCAGGTCTCCTGTAGGTGACACTGAAGCTTTCTTT. It yields the protein CASRSPVGDTEAFF.

This clonotype was counted a few times. The genes are TRBV12-3 or TRBV12-4 and TRBJ2-7; D remains unclear. This CDR3 has 13 residues. Trimming removed 5 bases at V and 0 bases at J, with 8 bases between. CDR3 DNA sequence: TGTGCCAGCAGTGGCCATCCCTCCTACGAGCAGTACTTC. It specifies CASSGHPSYEQYF.

This clonotype occurred a few times. This sequence joins TRBV6-5 and TRBJ2-2; no definite D call. The CDR3 runs 15 residues. From germline, CDR1 is MNHEY and CDR2 SVGAGI. Trimming stripped 2 bases from V and 0 bases from J, with 7 bases between. The CDR3 here is CASSYSTSNTGELFF. The DNA of the CDR3 is TGTGCCAGCAGTTACAGCACTTCGAACACCGGGGAGCTGTTTTTT.

With respect to this clonotype: A much larger clone lies a single base off, so this may be a read error. This chain connects TRBV3-1 to TRBJ2-1; 12 bases align to TRBD2. Per the germline V gene, CDR1 is LGHDT and CDR2 is YNNKEL (reference sequence). This CDR3 contains 17 residues. CDR3 loop: CDSSQGRTSGEVGEQFF. CDR3 DNA sequence: TGTGACAGCAGCCAAGGTAGGACTAGCGGGGAAGTCGGTGAGCAGTTCTTC.

This clonotype has ten or more counts. V is TRBV4-2 and J is TRBJ1-1; TRBD1 might be the D (6 bases). The CDR3 spans 15 residues. Germline V gene lookup returns CDR1 LGHNA and CDR2 YNFKEQ. Trimming shortened V by 4 bases and J by 5 bases, and 17 bases separated the two germline ends. DNA for the CDR3: TGTGCCAGCAGCCCCCAACAGGGTAAGGAAACTGAAGCTTTCTTT. It translates to CASSPQQGKETEAFF.

The rearrangement joins TRBV7-9 to TRBJ2-7; TRBD2 aligns across 9 bases. Germline loops: CDR1 SEHNR, CDR2 FQNEAQ (reference sequence). Unmatched junction bases numbered 7, after V lost 8 bases and J lost 2 bases. This CDR3 is 14 amino acids long. The chain's CDR3 is CASGLSGGTYEQYF. In DNA form, the CDR3 reads TGTGCCAGCGGACTTAGCGGGGGTACCTACGAGCAGTACTTC. Looking up the rest from reference TRBV7-9 and TRBJ2-7 gives the full variable domain: DTGVSQNPRHKITKRGQNVTFRCDPISEHNRLYWYRQTLGQGPEFLTYFQNEAQLEKSRLLSDRFSAERPKGSFSTLEIQRTEQGDSAMYLCASGLSGGTYEQYFGPGTRLTVT.

This clonotype was seen only a few times. The rearrangement uses TRBV7-2 and TRBJ1-1; unclear D gene. This CDR3 has 16 amino acids. Germline V gene sequence: CDR1 SGHTA, CDR2 FQGNSA. Trimming took 2 bases from V and 1 from J, leaving 14 bases between them. DNA of the CDR3: TGTGCCAGCAGCTTACACTATTTTCCGCCGAACACTGAAGCTTTCTTT. Its protein product is CASSLHYFPPNTEAFF.

This clonotype has a handful of counts. The chain combines TRBV4-2 with TRBJ2-5, with 8 bases that match TRBD2. The V gene end was trimmed by 0 bases and the J gene end by 4 bases; junction bases not matched to a gene: 10. This CDR3 contains 17 residues. The V gene's germline CDR1 is LGHNA and CDR2 YNFKEQ. CDR3 coding DNA: TGTGCCAGCAGCCAAGATCCGGGGGGGGGCCAAAGAGAGACCCAGTACTTC. Translated, it gives CASSQDPGGGQRETQYF.

This clonotype was detected only a few times. The gene calls are TRBV2 and TRBJ2-7; D might be TRBD1 (6 bases). Between the trimmed V and J ends, which lost 7 bases and 7 bases, there was a span of 14 bases. This CDR3 has 12 amino acids. Per the germline V gene, CDR1 is SNHLY and CDR2 is FYNNEI. CDR3 sequence reads: CASTGQPYEQYF. The CDR3 nucleotides read TGTGCCAGCACCGGACAGCCATATGAGCAGTACTTC.